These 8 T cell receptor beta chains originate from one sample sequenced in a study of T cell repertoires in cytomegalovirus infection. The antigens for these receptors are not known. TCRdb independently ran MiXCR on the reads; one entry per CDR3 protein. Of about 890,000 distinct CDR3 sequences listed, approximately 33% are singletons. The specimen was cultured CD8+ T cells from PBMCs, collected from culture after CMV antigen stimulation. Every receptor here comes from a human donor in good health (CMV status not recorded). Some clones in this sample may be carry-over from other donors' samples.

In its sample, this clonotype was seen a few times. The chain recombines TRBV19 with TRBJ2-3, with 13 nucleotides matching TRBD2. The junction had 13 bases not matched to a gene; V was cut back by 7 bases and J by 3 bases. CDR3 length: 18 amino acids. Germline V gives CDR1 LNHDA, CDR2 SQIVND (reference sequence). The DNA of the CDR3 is TGTGCCAGTAACCCGACTAGCGGGGGGCTGAGTCGTACAGATACGCAGTATTTT. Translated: CASNPTSGGLSRTDTQYF.

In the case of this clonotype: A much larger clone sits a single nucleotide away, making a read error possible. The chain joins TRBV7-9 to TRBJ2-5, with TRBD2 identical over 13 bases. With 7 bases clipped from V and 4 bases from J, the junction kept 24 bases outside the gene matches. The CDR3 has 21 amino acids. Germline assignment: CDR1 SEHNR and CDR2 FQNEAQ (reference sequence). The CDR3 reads CASNSTRTVPGTSGAPETQYF. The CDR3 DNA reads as TGTGCCAGCAACTCAACCCGGACAGTACCCGGGACTAGCGGGGCCCCAGAGACCCAGTACTTC.

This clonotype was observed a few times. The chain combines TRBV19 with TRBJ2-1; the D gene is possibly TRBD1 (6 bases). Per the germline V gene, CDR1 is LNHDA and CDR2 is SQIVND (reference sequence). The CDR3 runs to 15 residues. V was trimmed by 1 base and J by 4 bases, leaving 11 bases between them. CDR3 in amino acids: CASSIVRTDYNEQFF. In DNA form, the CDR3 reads TGTGCCAGTAGTATAGTTAGGACAGATTACAATGAGCAGTTCTTC. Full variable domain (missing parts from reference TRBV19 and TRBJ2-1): DGGITQSPKYLFRKEGQNVTLSCEQNLNHDAMYWYRQDPGQGLRLIYYSQIVNDFQKGDIAEGYSVSREKKESFPLTVTSAQKNPTAFYLCASSIVRTDYNEQFFGPGTRLTVL.

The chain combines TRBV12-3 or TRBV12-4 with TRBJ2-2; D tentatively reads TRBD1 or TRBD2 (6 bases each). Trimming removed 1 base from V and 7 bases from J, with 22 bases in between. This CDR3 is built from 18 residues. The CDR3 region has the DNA TGTGCCAGCAGTTTAGGGGGCGGGACAAAGATTCGGCACGGGGAGCTGTTTTTT. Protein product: CASSLGGGTKIRHGELFF.

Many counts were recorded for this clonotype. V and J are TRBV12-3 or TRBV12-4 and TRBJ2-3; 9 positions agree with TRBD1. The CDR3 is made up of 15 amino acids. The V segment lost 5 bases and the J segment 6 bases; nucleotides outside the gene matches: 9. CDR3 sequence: CASSPGTGKTDTQYF. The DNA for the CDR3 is TGTGCCAGCAGTCCCGGGACAGGGAAAACGGATACGCAGTATTTT.

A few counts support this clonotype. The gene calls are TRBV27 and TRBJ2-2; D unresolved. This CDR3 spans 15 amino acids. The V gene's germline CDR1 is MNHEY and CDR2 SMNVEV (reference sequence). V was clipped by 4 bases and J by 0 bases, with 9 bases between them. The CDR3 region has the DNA TGTGCCAGCAGTTCCGACACTTCGAACACCGGGGAGCTGTTTTTT. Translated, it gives CASSSDTSNTGELFF.

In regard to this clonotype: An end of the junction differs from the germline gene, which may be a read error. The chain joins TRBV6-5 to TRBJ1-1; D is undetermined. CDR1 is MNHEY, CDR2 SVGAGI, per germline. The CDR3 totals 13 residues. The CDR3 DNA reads TGTGTCAGCAAATGGGCTAGGAACACTGAAGCTTTCTTT. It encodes CVSKWARNTEAFF.

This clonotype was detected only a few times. The CDR3 here is CASSSGSGRVEQETQYF. In DNA, the CDR3 is TGTGCCAGCAGCTCTGGTTCAGGTCGCGTTGAACAAGAGACCCAGTACTTC. The chain joins TRBV7-9 to TRBJ2-5; D is unresolved. V was pared by 4 bases and J by 2 bases, with 20 bases between. CDR1 SEHNR and CDR2 FQNEAQ come from the germline V gene (reference sequence). This CDR3 is built from 17 residues.